The rows below give T cell receptor beta chains drawn from one sample of a study of T cells expressing NK-cell markers. TCRdb reprocessed the 5' RACE reads, keeping one entry per CDR3 protein, no DNA. The ten most abundant clones cover under 1.5% of a sample with a few hundred thousand distinct CDR3 sequences. Sequencing was carried out using blood T cells: a sorted CD56 or NKG2C T cell subset, CD4+ or CD8+ T cells, or bulk PBMC T cells (not recorded which). Receptors originate from a woman aged 45 to 65 in good health. CDR3s include the opening cysteine and the closing phenylalanine or tryptophan.

v_gene: TRBV6-1; j_gene: TRBJ1-4; CDR3aa: CASIWTAATNEKLFF
v_gene: TRBV5-1; j_gene: TRBJ2-3; CDR3aa: CASSLGPPGGDTQYF
v_gene: TRBV20-1; j_gene: TRBJ2-1; CDR3aa: CSARDPAGGVNEQFF
v_gene: TRBV3-1; j_gene: TRBJ1-2; CDR3aa: CASSQDLVAGYTF
v_gene: TRBV6-1; j_gene: TRBJ2-7; CDR3aa: CASKKSRDRAYEQYF
v_gene: TRBV12-3/TRBV12-4; j_gene: TRBJ1-2; CDR3aa: CASLDREINYGYTF
v_gene: TRBV20-1; j_gene: TRBJ2-3; CDR3aa: CSARAWQANTDTQYF
v_gene: TRBV10-3; j_gene: TRBJ1-3; CDR3aa: CAISEISFSIYF
v_gene: TRBV4-1; j_gene: TRBJ2-3; CDR3aa: CASTDFGKTDTDTQYF
v_gene: TRBV12-3/TRBV12-4; j_gene: TRBJ1-1; CDR3aa: CASRKPGQALPSAEAFF
v_gene: TRBV10-1; j_gene: TRBJ2-3; CDR3aa: CATAGTRFPSTDTQYF
v_gene: TRBV28; j_gene: TRBJ2-2; CDR3aa: CASSVRDRGELFF
v_gene: TRBV11-3; j_gene: TRBJ2-7; CDR3aa: CASSPRAGGPYEQYF
v_gene: TRBV10-3; j_gene: TRBJ1-3; CDR3aa: CAISKDTVSGNTIYF
v_gene: TRBV5-1; j_gene: TRBJ2-1; CDR3aa: CASSLEFRRNEQFF
v_gene: TRBV9; j_gene: TRBJ1-1; CDR3aa: CASSSRTGLGTEAFF
v_gene: TRBV20-1; j_gene: TRBJ2-5; CDR3aa: CSAQTGLAGSAETQYF
v_gene: TRBV14; j_gene: TRBJ1-4; CDR3aa: CASSQDGTINEKLFF
v_gene: TRBV29-1; j_gene: TRBJ1-4; CDR3aa: CSVQGLATNEKLFF
v_gene: TRBV7-2; j_gene: TRBJ2-4; CDR3aa: CASSLASEGLAKNIQYF
v_gene: TRBV6-5; j_gene: TRBJ2-1; CDR3aa: CASSPTGGVYNEQFF
v_gene: TRBV5-6; j_gene: TRBJ1-2; CDR3aa: CASSTSGRIYGYTF
v_gene: TRBV5-1; j_gene: TRBJ1-2; CDR3aa: CASSLVPATSDGYTF
v_gene: TRBV7-9; j_gene: TRBJ2-3; CDR3aa: CASSFVAGAFDTQYF
v_gene: TRBV12-3/TRBV12-4; j_gene: TRBJ2-6; CDR3aa: CASSLGRDRRPGANVLTF
v_gene: TRBV12-5; j_gene: TRBJ2-6; CDR3aa: CASGPPGANVLTF
v_gene: TRBV20-1; j_gene: TRBJ1-4; CDR3aa: CSARDRTGDGKLFF
v_gene: TRBV27; j_gene: TRBJ2-3; CDR3aa: CASSGGLNYTDTQYF
v_gene: TRBV20-1; j_gene: TRBJ2-3; CDR3aa: CSARDIARAVDTQYF
v_gene: TRBV20-1; j_gene: TRBJ2-7; CDR3aa: CSAMENTYEQYF
v_gene: TRBV4-1; j_gene: TRBJ2-2; CDR3aa: CASSQGGLTGELFF
v_gene: TRBV3-1; j_gene: TRBJ2-3; CDR3aa: CASLGRGRGDTQYF
v_gene: TRBV20-1; j_gene: TRBJ2-5; CDR3aa: CSAHGLVAYGETQYF
v_gene: TRBV3-1; j_gene: TRBJ2-6; CDR3aa: CASSRDRVPSFVGRPGANVLTF
v_gene: TRBV30; j_gene: TRBJ2-5; CDR3aa: CAWTASQETQYF
v_gene: TRBV4-1; j_gene: TRBJ1-2; CDR3aa: CASSQPGQEIYGYTF
v_gene: TRBV3-1; j_gene: TRBJ2-3; CDR3aa: CASSQGVAGSTDTQYF
v_gene: TRBV4-2; j_gene: TRBJ2-4; CDR3aa: CASSQEARLAKNIQYF
v_gene: TRBV7-8; j_gene: TRBJ1-2; CDR3aa: CASSLSWVFYGYTF
v_gene: TRBV7-2; j_gene: TRBJ2-3; CDR3aa: CASSTLGGVGTDTQYF
v_gene: TRBV5-5; j_gene: TRBJ2-1; CDR3aa: CASSLGPRTGRSYNEQFF
v_gene: TRBV10-3; j_gene: TRBJ1-4; CDR3aa: CAISDWGNEKLFF
v_gene: TRBV5-1; j_gene: TRBJ1-6; CDR3aa: CASTGAGTENSPLHF
v_gene: TRBV3-1; j_gene: TRBJ2-2; CDR3aa: CASSQGVGGELFF
v_gene: TRBV20-1; j_gene: TRBJ2-2; CDR3aa: CSARIPREVGGELFF
v_gene: TRBV14; j_gene: TRBJ2-2; CDR3aa: CASSQDITGELFF
v_gene: TRBV7-8; j_gene: TRBJ2-2; CDR3aa: CASSFGTSAYTGELFF